The present T cell receptor (beta chain) was sequenced within a study of immune cell composition in non-small cell lung cancer (dated by TCRdb to the late 2010s). Looking at the study overall: Histologic subtype was assigned using H&E plus p63, CK5, Napsin A and TTF-1 immunohistochemistry, mainly lung adenocarcinoma or squamous cell carcinoma. Using Adaptive Biotechnologies, the researchers ran TCR-beta sequencing on fewer than 45 paired NSCLC tumour and non-adjacent lung specimens, along with 20 to 30 tumour-only specimens. Supplementary cohort #1 consisted of more than 8 lung adenocarcinoma cases with paired tumour/lung TCR-beta sequencing and with TIL populations generated to assess tumour reactivity. Several tumour specimens with TCR-beta data were rare histological subtypes and were excluded from the subtype comparisons. What the work shows at the level of the full study, not this receptor alone: Lung squamous cell carcinoma tumours had significantly higher Top 10 clone scores and productive clonality than lung adenocarcinoma tumours. Nearly half of NSCLC cases had tumour-associated clones >0.5%, found in roughly a third of adenocarcinomas compared with around 79% of squamous carcinomas. In under twelve adenocarcinoma cases, maximal tumour-associated clone frequency correlated strongly with TIL tumour reactivity, whereas overall clonality did not. No significant correlation was found between smoking pack-years and tumour TCR-beta clonality. The reactivity cohort included only around eleven cases, and whether tumour-reactive clones share sequences with the dominant in vivo tumour-associated clones was not shown.

CDR3 length: 15 amino acids, cysteine to phenylalanine. Only CDR3 DNA remains: 45 bases, in frame from the first base. The germline V gene supplies CDR1 SGHRS and CDR2 YFSETQ. The junction carries 10 bases between V and J, which are trimmed by 0 bases and 0 bases respectively. From frozen aliquots of unsorted single-cell suspensions, genomic DNA was isolated using the QIAamp DNA kit. Surgically resected non-small cell lung cancer tissue was used for the tumour samples. Tissues arrived within 2 hours after resection and were immediately processed into single-cell suspensions. Tissue was mechanically dissociated and enzymatically digested with DNase I, collagenase I and hyaluronidase for approximately 31 minutes at 37 °C, then filtered and RBC-lysed. About this clone itself: Its antigen remains undetermined. No base quality values were provided; no much bigger clone lies one nucleotide off.

A two-step multiplex PCR was used to amplify TCR-beta CDR3 regions from genomic DNA, and Illumina-compatible adaptors were added in the second step. TCR-beta immunosequencing was carried out on an Illumina platform through the commercial immunoSEQ service. The authors processed their data as follows. Two measures summarised the repertoires: productive clonality, and Top 10 Clones, meaning the percentage of T-cell templates coming from the ten most frequent sequences. Values for productive clonality spanned 0 to 1, where a value of 1 indicated a monoclonal population. Tumour-associated clones were defined as sequences comprising at least 0.1% of tumour T-cell templates but absent from matched non-adjacent lung, identified via log10 scatter plots. Analyses were done in GraphPad Prism7 and R, with Student's t-tests for two-group comparisons, ANOVA for stages, and linear regression for relationships. Entries here come from immuneACCESS through TCRdb and include only in-frame sequences with V and J called. Some clones fail to appear in such tables; in the studies checked, an unresolved V gene covers under half of the shortfall, and the cause of the remainder is unknown. V and J calls and clone size are as listed in that table; D and trimming were resolved from the DNA. The sample profile shows about 10,000 clones; around 60% of them were found once. Over 15% of the sample is in the top ten clones.

Sequencing was done on a sample of lung tumor tissue. This receptor was identified in a human donor with non-small cell lung cancer. The V and J genes are TRBV5-1 and TRBJ2-7; a tentative D call is TRBD1 (6 bases match). The CDR3 corresponds to CASSLGDTYSYEQYF. The DNA sequence follows: TGCGCCAGCAGCTTGGGGGACACGTACTCCTACGAGCAGTACTTC.